The rows below give T cell receptor beta chains drawn from one sample of a study of cytomegalovirus exposure and HLA in healthy donors. Only in-frame clones appear in the TCRdb table, and some are missing; sequencing was by immunoSEQ multiplex PCR. The profile shows 240,000 or so clones, roughly 82% of them singletons. The specimen was PBMCs. Receptor source: a woman aged 40 to 50 in good health and CMV-seropositive. Each CDR3 is given with its conserved first and last residue. The order of the fields is CDR3 protein, CDR3 DNA, clone size, D gene, J gene, V gene. The D gene is left open where the match is weak. Size is stated for part of the rows, as once, few or many counts, or as a class when the clone is expanded.

CASSLGQGGSQETQYF TGTGCCAGCAGCTTAGGGCAGGGAGGTTCCCAAGAGACCCAGTACTTC few - TRBJ2-5 TRBV7-3
CASSQVWTGTGHEQYF TGTGCCAGCAGCCAAGTTTGGACAGGGACAGGGCACGAGCAGTACTTC - TRBD1 TRBJ2-7 TRBV14
CASSLGQHSGTEAFF TGTGCCAGCAGCTTGGGACAGCACTCCGGGACTGAAGCTTTCTTT - - TRBJ1-1 TRBV5-4
CASSEEAGNLYEQYF TGTGCCAGCAGTGAGGAAGCGGGTAACCTCTACGAGCAGTACTTC - - TRBJ2-7 TRBV6-4
CASSYGQGGYEQYF TGTGCCAGCAGTTACGGACAGGGGGGGTACGAGCAGTACTTC - TRBD1 TRBJ2-7 TRBV6-5
CASRPDFEDSTYEQYF TGTGCCAGCAGACCCGATTTTGAGGACAGCACCTACGAGCAGTACTTC few - TRBJ2-7 TRBV6-8
CASSQDTQNTEAFF TGCGCCAGCAGCCAAGATACTCAGAACACTGAAGCTTTCTTT - - TRBJ1-1 TRBV4-3
CATIPPGQRFHEQFF TGTGCCACCATTCCACCGGGACAGCGTTTCCATGAGCAGTTCTTC - TRBD1 TRBJ2-1 TRBV6-5
CASSRAPTETAFF TGTGCCAGCAGCAGAGCCCCGACAGAAACGGCTTTCTTT - - TRBJ1-1 TRBV7-2
CASSLNSGTSVKTQYF TGTGCCAGCAGCTTAAACTCCGGGACTAGCGTGAAGACCCAGTACTTC - TRBD2 TRBJ2-5 TRBV7-9
CASSYSGQGNYEQYF TGTGCCAGCAGTTACTCAGGACAGGGAAACTACGAGCAGTACTTC - TRBD1 TRBJ2-7 TRBV6-5
CASAPSGGYNEQFF TGTGCCAGCGCTCCTAGCGGGGGTTACAATGAGCAGTTCTTC - TRBD2 TRBJ2-1 TRBV2
CASSQGNYPGGETQYF TGCGCCAGCAGCCAGGGGAATTACCCGGGGGGAGAGACCCAGTACTTC - TRBD2 TRBJ2-5 TRBV4-3
CASSLVGRGNEKLFF TGTGCCAGCAGCTTAGTTGGCAGGGGGAATGAAAAACTGTTTTTT - TRBD1 TRBJ1-4 TRBV7-2
CASSRLNSGTEAFF TGTGCCAGCAGCCGTCTGAATTCCGGGACTGAAGCTTTCTTT - - TRBJ1-1 TRBV11-2
CSSSLAGGTQYF TGTTCCAGCAGCTTAGCGGGGGGGACCCAGTACTTC - TRBD2 TRBJ2-5 TRBV7-9
CASSVGTGPRQPQHF TGTGCCAGCAGCGTAGGGACAGGGCCTCGGCAGCCCCAGCATTTT - TRBD1 TRBJ1-5 TRBV9
CAWGRAGADYEQYF TGTGCCTGGGGGAGGGCGGGGGCTGACTACGAGCAGTACTTC - - TRBJ2-7 TRBV30
CASSLQANEQFF TGCGCCAGCAGCTTGCAGGCGAATGAGCAGTTCTTC - - TRBJ2-1 TRBV5-1
CASSLRVEETQYF TGTGCCAGCAGCTTGAGAGTAGAAGAGACCCAGTACTTC few - TRBJ2-5 TRBV5-6
CASSLVAPGGEQFF TGTGCCAGCAGCTTAGTGGCTCCCGGAGGAGAGCAGTTCTTC - - TRBJ2-1 TRBV11-3
CASSQDTSGGVGDTQYF TGCGCCAGCAGCCAAGACACTAGCGGGGGGGTCGGAGATACGCAGTATTTT once TRBD2 TRBJ2-3 TRBV4-1
CASRLTGGEAFF TGTGCCAGCAGATTAACAGGGGGTGAAGCTTTCTTT - TRBD1 TRBJ1-1 TRBV2
CAWSTALGLRPYNEQFF TGTGCCTGGAGTACTGCCTTAGGACTCCGGCCCTACAATGAGCAGTTCTTC - - TRBJ2-1 TRBV30
CASRLGARNTEAFF TGTGCCAGTAGGCTGGGCGCCCGGAACACTGAAGCTTTCTTT - - TRBJ1-1 TRBV19
CASIYHNRDPEAFF TGTGCCAGCATCTACCACAACAGGGATCCTGAAGCTTTCTTT - - TRBJ1-1 TRBV6-4
CAIRTGGTGELFF TGTGCCATCAGAACAGGGGGGACCGGGGAGCTGTTTTTT few TRBD1 TRBJ2-2 TRBV10-3
CASSSGGGGTEAFF TGTGCCAGCAGTTCAGGGGGCGGGGGCACTGAAGCTTTCTTT few TRBD1 TRBJ1-1 TRBV28
CASSSNSINQPQHF TGTGCCAGCAGCTCTAACAGTATCAATCAGCCCCAGCATTTT - - TRBJ1-5 TRBV9
CAWDSSSSGANVLTF TGTGCCTGGGACTCCAGCAGCTCTGGGGCCAACGTCCTGACTTTC - - TRBJ2-6 TRBV30
CASRTGGANTGELFF TGTGCCAGCAGGACAGGGGGCGCGAACACCGGGGAGCTGTTTTTT - TRBD1 TRBJ2-2 TRBV7-2
CASSEGFWEGRSPGNTIYF TGTGCCAGCAGTGAAGGATTCTGGGAGGGCAGGAGCCCTGGAAACACCATATATTTT - - TRBJ1-3 TRBV6-1
CASSLDGTALRVEQYF TGTGCCAGCAGCTTAGATGGGACAGCCCTTAGAGTCGAGCAGTACTTC - TRBD1 TRBJ2-7 TRBV7-2
CASSRTSTYNEQFF TGCGCCAGCAGCAGGACTAGCACCTACAATGAGCAGTTCTTC once TRBD2 TRBJ2-1 TRBV5-1
CASRGRQAETGYTF TGTGCCAGCAGGGGCCGGCAGGCAGAGACTGGCTACACCTTC - - TRBJ1-2 TRBV28
CASSQARGYTGELFF TGCGCCAGCAGCCAAGCCAGGGGGTACACCGGGGAGCTGTTTTTT - TRBD1 TRBJ2-2 TRBV4-3
CASSQDSITSGSGYEQYF TGTGCCAGCAGCCAAGATAGCATAACTAGCGGGAGCGGATACGAGCAGTACTTC - TRBD2 TRBJ2-7 TRBV14
CASRADRDYEQYF TGTGCCAGTAGGGCCGACCGGGATTACGAGCAGTACTTC - - TRBJ2-7 TRBV19
CASSAHGTGPEKLFF TGTGCCAGCAGCGCTCATGGGACAGGCCCTGAAAAACTGTTTTTT - TRBD1 TRBJ1-4 TRBV9
CASSPRGVSSGNTIYF TGTGCCAGCAGCCCTCGGGGGGTCTCTTCCGGAAACACCATATATTTT - - TRBJ1-3 TRBV6-6
CASTWTVTNTGELFF TGTGCCAGCACCTGGACAGTAACGAACACCGGGGAGCTGTTTTTT once - TRBJ2-2 TRBV9
CASSSRPGGGTYEQYF TGTGCCAGCAGCTCCCGGCCGGGGGGTGGCACCTACGAGCAGTACTTC - TRBD2 TRBJ2-7 TRBV7-2
CASSDFAGSSYNEQFF TGCGCCAGCAGTGATTTTGCGGGGAGCTCCTACAATGAGCAGTTCTTC - - TRBJ2-1 TRBV10-2
CASSSLSLTYNEQFF TGTGCCAGCAGCTCCTTGAGTCTTACCTACAATGAGCAGTTCTTC - - TRBJ2-1 TRBV5-6
CASSPARGGLQFF TGTGCTAGCAGCCCAGCCCGGGGGGGACTTCAGTTCTTC once TRBD2 TRBJ2-1 TRBV7-7
CSSSLGERSEQYF TGTTCCAGCAGCTTAGGAGAGAGGAGCGAGCAGTACTTC - - TRBJ2-7 TRBV7-9
CASGLVLGQGIGEQYF TGTGCTAGTGGTTTGGTACTTGGACAGGGTATTGGCGAGCAGTACTTC once TRBD1 TRBJ2-7 TRBV12-5
CAISPGQGDTGELFF TGTGCCATCAGCCCGGGACAGGGTGACACCGGGGAGCTGTTTTTT - TRBD1 TRBJ2-2 TRBV10-3
CASGRREGEQFF TGTGCTAGTGGCCGGAGGGAGGGTGAGCAGTTCTTC once TRBD2 TRBJ2-1 TRBV12-5
CASRLSRRDRVYNEQFF TGTGCAAGTCGCTTATCACGCCGGGACAGGGTTTACAATGAGCAGTTCTTC once - TRBJ2-1 TRBV12-2
CASSEAFLRGGAFF TGTGCCAGCAGTGAAGCGTTTTTGCGGGGGGGAGCTTTCTTT - - TRBJ1-1 TRBV2